This paragraph reports one T cell receptor (beta chain). This record comes from a study of blood T cell repertoires in COVID-19. Method: immunoSEQ multiplex PCR; TCRdb's copy keeps in-frame clones and lacks some. The table lists about 94,000 clones, about four fifths of them singletons, with 15% to 20% in the top ten. V lost 5 bases to trimming and J lost 2 bases, with 12 bases between them. The CDR3 sequence is 14 residues long. CDR1 and CDR2 from the germline V gene are PRHDT and FYEKMQ (reference sequence). Input material: peripheral blood. This chain joins TRBV13 and TRBJ1-1; perhaps TRBD1 as D (5 bases). The clonotype was recovered from a human donor in a cohort sampled during active COVID-19. The CDR3 sequence is CASSLQGSNTEAFF. The CDR3 DNA follows: TGTGCCAGCAGCCTCCAGGGCAGCAACACTGAAGCTTTCTTT.